Included here is one T cell receptor (beta chain) sequence, with context. Its specificity is not known. The data were obtained in a study of shared clonotypes between healthy human individuals. Produced via immunoSEQ multiplex PCR; TCRdb's table is partial and in-frame only. This sample has about 1.5 million clones, with 98% found just once. Study-level points and caveats: Naive subsets typically showed greater estimated richness than memory subsets.

A CD45RA-negative memory subset and a CD45RA+ naive subset were separated from the CD4+ cells. V lost 0 bases and J 2 bases, leaving 4 bases between the germline ends. This CDR3 has 13 residues. Germline CDR1 and CDR2: MNHEY and SMNVEV (reference sequence). The TCR comes from a man younger than 40 in good health. Specimen: naive CD4+ T cells sorted from blood. Noted subset: CD45RA+ positively selected. The V call is TRBV27, the J call TRBJ2-5, with D unclear. This CDR3 is CASSLSAQETQYF. The CDR3 DNA sequence: TGTGCCAGCAGTTTATCGGCGCAAGAGACCCAGTACTTC.